This T cell receptor (beta chain) was recovered during a study of blood T cell repertoires in COVID-19. Study-level information: Italy, Spain and the United States were the sources of the convalescent and acute COVID-19 samples. PBMCs, B-cell-depleted T cells, or T cells were the source of the cDNA or gDNA that made up the material.

How the authors handled the data: Cell counts per sample came from amplifying reference gene primers. Sequenced by immunoSEQ multiplex PCR; TCRdb stores in-frame clones only, minus some. V and J calls and clone size come straight from that table; D and trimming were deduced from the DNA. Here the sample spans 70,000 to 85,000 clones, more than 90% being singletons. Sequenced material: peripheral blood. The clonotype was recovered from a human donor in a cohort sampled during active COVID-19.

For the CDR3, the DNA is TGTGCCAGCAGTGATCGGGGGAGAGGGCCTGAAGCTTTCTTT. This translates into CASSDRGRGPEAFF. The gene calls are TRBV6-6 and TRBJ1-1; maybe TRBD1 (5 bases). The V and J ends lost 5 bases and 6 bases respectively, with 16 bases between them. The CDR3 runs 14 residues. Looked up from germline, CDR1 is MNHNY and CDR2 is SVGAGI (reference sequence).